These T cell receptor beta chains were read from a single sample in a study of blood T cell repertoires in COVID-19. Generated by immunoSEQ multiplex PCR, the TCRdb table keeps only in-frame clones and is missing some. The data contain some 290,000 clones, more than 90% of them singletons. Sequenced: PBMCs or T cells enriched from blood (not recorded which). The receptors come from a woman in her 30s who had been exposed to COVID-19. The CDR3 runs from the conserved cysteine through the conserved F or W. D genes are given only for firm matches. The size of a clone is reported for some rows only, either as once, few or many, or as a class for expanded clones.

d_call: -
clone_size: few
j_call: TRBJ2-2
v_call: TRBV4-3
cdr3_nt: TGCGCCAGCAGCCAGGAACAGTACACCGGGGAGCTGTTTTTT
cdr3_aa: CASSQEQYTGELFF

d_call: TRBD1
clone_size: once
j_call: TRBJ1-2
v_call: TRBV6-2/TRBV6-3
cdr3_nt: TGTGCCAGCAGTTTCGACAGGGCTCTAAACTATGGCTACACCTTC
cdr3_aa: CASSFDRALNYGYTF

d_call: -
clone_size: -
j_call: TRBJ2-7
v_call: TRBV4-2
cdr3_nt: TGTGCCAGCAGCCTTATGGCGGAGGATTCCTACGAGCAGTACTTC
cdr3_aa: CASSLMAEDSYEQYF

d_call: -
clone_size: -
j_call: TRBJ1-1
v_call: TRBV6-5
cdr3_nt: TGTGCCAGCAGTCCACAGGCCTTGAGGACCACTGAAGCTTTCTTT
cdr3_aa: CASSPQALRTTEAFF

d_call: TRBD1
clone_size: -
j_call: TRBJ2-7
v_call: TRBV7-9
cdr3_nt: TGTGCCAGCAGCAGCCGGGACAGGGAAACCGAGCAGTACTTC
cdr3_aa: CASSSRDRETEQYF

d_call: TRBD1
clone_size: -
j_call: TRBJ1-5
v_call: TRBV5-5
cdr3_nt: TGTGCCAGCAGCTGGGGGACAGTAGACAATCAGCCCCAGCATTTT
cdr3_aa: CASSWGTVDNQPQHF

d_call: TRBD2
clone_size: once
j_call: TRBJ2-3
v_call: TRBV24-1
cdr3_nt: TGTGCCACCAGTGAGCTACCGGGACTAGCTCCCACAGATACGCAGTATTTT
cdr3_aa: CATSELPGLAPTDTQYF

d_call: TRBD1
clone_size: once
j_call: TRBJ1-2
v_call: TRBV9
cdr3_nt: TGTGCCAGCAGCGTAACCGGGACAGGAATCTATGGCTACACCTTC
cdr3_aa: CASSVTGTGIYGYTF

d_call: -
clone_size: -
j_call: TRBJ1-3
v_call: TRBV30
cdr3_nt: TGTGCCTGGAACTCCAGGGGCAGCAGGCCCCCCGGCGGCTCTAATGGAAACACCATATATTTT
cdr3_aa: CAWNSRGSRPPGGSNGNTIYF

d_call: TRBD2
clone_size: -
j_call: TRBJ2-2
v_call: TRBV13
cdr3_nt: TGTGCCAGCACCCCGGGACTAAGTCGAGGGGAGCTGTTTTTT
cdr3_aa: CASTPGLSRGELFF

d_call: TRBD1
clone_size: -
j_call: TRBJ1-5
v_call: TRBV6-5
cdr3_nt: TGTGCCAGCAAAGGGGGCTATAGCAATCAGCCCCAGCATTTT
cdr3_aa: CASKGGYSNQPQHF

d_call: TRBD2
clone_size: -
j_call: TRBJ2-7
v_call: TRBV11-2
cdr3_nt: TGTGCCAGCAGCTTAGAGGGGGGGAGTTCCTACGAGCAGTACTTC
cdr3_aa: CASSLEGGSSYEQYF

d_call: -
clone_size: -
j_call: TRBJ2-7
v_call: TRBV7-2
cdr3_nt: TGTGCCAGCAGCTTAACCGTACAGGGACCCCTGGAGCAGTACTTC
cdr3_aa: CASSLTVQGPLEQYF

d_call: -
clone_size: few
j_call: TRBJ2-7
v_call: TRBV13
cdr3_nt: TGTGCCAGCAGCTTAAGGTCGGAGGGCTACCCCTCCTACGAGCAGTACTTC
cdr3_aa: CASSLRSEGYPSYEQYF

d_call: TRBD2
clone_size: -
j_call: TRBJ2-5
v_call: TRBV7-9
cdr3_nt: TGTGCCAGCAGCCGCCGGCCTAGCGGGGGGTGGGACCAAGAGACCCAGTACTTC
cdr3_aa: CASSRRPSGGWDQETQYF

d_call: -
clone_size: -
j_call: TRBJ2-7
v_call: TRBV9
cdr3_nt: TGTGCCAGCAGCGTAGGAGGGGGGGGGTCCTCCTACGAGCAGTACTTC
cdr3_aa: CASSVGGGGSSYEQYF

d_call: -
clone_size: -
j_call: TRBJ1-2
v_call: TRBV18
cdr3_nt: TGTGCCAGCTCACCTCCAGGGGACTATGGCTACACCTTC
cdr3_aa: CASSPPGDYGYTF

d_call: TRBD2
clone_size: -
j_call: TRBJ2-1
v_call: TRBV5-1
cdr3_nt: TGCGCCAGCAGCTTGGAGTATGCGGGGGGGCGGTACAATGAGCAGTTCTTC
cdr3_aa: CASSLEYAGGRYNEQFF

d_call: -
clone_size: -
j_call: TRBJ1-1
v_call: TRBV20-1
cdr3_nt: TGCAGTGCTAGTGCCGGGGGCACTGAAGCTTTCTTT
cdr3_aa: CSASAGGTEAFF

d_call: TRBD2
clone_size: -
j_call: TRBJ2-3
v_call: TRBV5-4
cdr3_nt: TGTGCCAGCAGCGCAGTAGCGGGGGCAACCACAGATACGCAGTATTTT
cdr3_aa: CASSAVAGATTDTQYF

d_call: -
clone_size: -
j_call: TRBJ1-5
v_call: TRBV24-1
cdr3_nt: TGTGCCACCAGTTCGGTGGGAGATCAGCCCCAGCATTTT
cdr3_aa: CATSSVGDQPQHF

d_call: TRBD1
clone_size: -
j_call: TRBJ2-3
v_call: TRBV18
cdr3_nt: TGTGCCAGCTCACCCCGGACAGGGGGGGCAGATACGCAGTATTTT
cdr3_aa: CASSPRTGGADTQYF

d_call: TRBD1
clone_size: -
j_call: TRBJ1-4
v_call: TRBV27
cdr3_nt: TGTGCCAGCAGTCCCCTAGGACAGGTTAATGAAAAACTGTTTTTT
cdr3_aa: CASSPLGQVNEKLFF

d_call: TRBD2
clone_size: -
j_call: TRBJ2-2
v_call: TRBV7-2
cdr3_nt: TGTGCCAGCAGCTTACCCCAGCGGGGCCCCACCGGGGAGCTGTTTTTT
cdr3_aa: CASSLPQRGPTGELFF

d_call: -
clone_size: -
j_call: TRBJ1-1
v_call: TRBV5-1
cdr3_nt: TGCGCCAGCAGCTTGGTAGGTGACCCTCAACTAGGGGCTTTCTTT
cdr3_aa: CASSLVGDPQLGAFF

d_call: -
clone_size: -
j_call: TRBJ1-6
v_call: TRBV27
cdr3_nt: TGTGCCAGCAGTTCTGTCCACTTT
cdr3_aa: CASSSVHF

d_call: -
clone_size: -
j_call: TRBJ1-3
v_call: TRBV6-4
cdr3_nt: TGTGCCAGCAGTGGCGGCCACAACGGTCCTGGAAACACCATATATTTT
cdr3_aa: CASSGGHNGPGNTIYF

d_call: -
clone_size: -
j_call: TRBJ1-6
v_call: TRBV5-1
cdr3_nt: TGCGCCAGCAGCTTGGGTGGACAGTATTATTCACCCCTCCACTTT
cdr3_aa: CASSLGGQYYSPLHF

d_call: -
clone_size: -
j_call: TRBJ1-2
v_call: TRBV29-1
cdr3_nt: TGCAGCGCCGTCGGGGGAACATACTATGGCTACACCTTC
cdr3_aa: CSAVGGTYYGYTF

d_call: -
clone_size: -
j_call: TRBJ2-4
v_call: TRBV5-1
cdr3_nt: TGCGCCAGCAGCCAAAGACCCCGACAGGCCCCCGCCAAAAACATTCAGTACTTC
cdr3_aa: CASSQRPRQAPAKNIQYF

d_call: -
clone_size: once
j_call: TRBJ2-2
v_call: TRBV4-1
cdr3_nt: TGCGCCAGCAGTCATAATAAGGGGTGGAACACCGGGGAGCTGTTTTTT
cdr3_aa: CASSHNKGWNTGELFF

d_call: TRBD2
clone_size: -
j_call: TRBJ2-3
v_call: TRBV7-3
cdr3_nt: TGTGCCAGCGCCGAGCGGGGGGGCCGGAATACGCAGTATTTT
cdr3_aa: CASAERGGRNTQYF

d_call: -
clone_size: -
j_call: TRBJ1-5
v_call: TRBV6-1
cdr3_nt: TGTGCCAGCAGTGAGAGGTATTTGCCCCAGCATTTT
cdr3_aa: CASSERYLPQHF

d_call: TRBD1
clone_size: -
j_call: TRBJ1-2
v_call: TRBV19
cdr3_nt: TGTGCCAGTCAAAGAAGGGACAGACTTGGCTACACCTTC
cdr3_aa: CASQRRDRLGYTF

d_call: -
clone_size: -
j_call: TRBJ1-5
v_call: TRBV18
cdr3_nt: TGTGCCAGCTCAGCAGGGCAGGGGTGGAATCAGCCCCAGCATTTT
cdr3_aa: CASSAGQGWNQPQHF

d_call: TRBD1
clone_size: once
j_call: TRBJ1-2
v_call: TRBV12-3/TRBV12-4
cdr3_nt: TGTGCCAGCGCGACAGGGGGAGGCTATGGCTACACCTTC
cdr3_aa: CASATGGGYGYTF

d_call: -
clone_size: -
j_call: TRBJ1-1
v_call: TRBV11-1
cdr3_nt: TGTGCCAGCAGCCCCTGGAGACAGGTGAACACTGAAGCTTTCTTT
cdr3_aa: CASSPWRQVNTEAFF

d_call: TRBD1
clone_size: -
j_call: TRBJ1-4
v_call: TRBV10-3
cdr3_nt: TGTGCCATCTCGACAGGGGATAATGAAAAACTGTTTTTT
cdr3_aa: CAISTGDNEKLFF

d_call: -
clone_size: -
j_call: TRBJ1-2
v_call: TRBV12-3/TRBV12-4
cdr3_nt: TGTGCCAGCAGCCAGGGAAACTATGGCTACACCTTC
cdr3_aa: CASSQGNYGYTF

d_call: -
clone_size: -
j_call: TRBJ1-1
v_call: TRBV18
cdr3_nt: TGTGCCAGCTCACCGAACAGGGTGAGGAACACTGAAGCTTTCTTT
cdr3_aa: CASSPNRVRNTEAFF

d_call: TRBD2
clone_size: -
j_call: TRBJ2-5
v_call: TRBV5-6
cdr3_nt: TGTGCCAGCAGCGTTCCGGGACTAGCGGGGGGCGGAGAGACCCAGTACTTC
cdr3_aa: CASSVPGLAGGGETQYF

d_call: TRBD2
clone_size: -
j_call: TRBJ2-1
v_call: TRBV7-2
cdr3_nt: TGTGCCAGCAGCCCGTTTAGCGGGGGGGCGTTTTTTGAGCAGTTCTTC
cdr3_aa: CASSPFSGGAFFEQFF

d_call: -
clone_size: -
j_call: TRBJ2-1
v_call: TRBV19
cdr3_nt: TGTGCCAGTAGTATAGGACCCTTGAGCGATGAGCAGTTCTTC
cdr3_aa: CASSIGPLSDEQFF

d_call: TRBD1
clone_size: -
j_call: TRBJ2-7
v_call: TRBV19
cdr3_nt: TGTGCCAGTGGGGACAGCTTTTCCTACGAGCAGTACTTC
cdr3_aa: CASGDSFSYEQYF

d_call: -
clone_size: -
j_call: TRBJ1-4
v_call: TRBV27
cdr3_nt: TGTGCCAGCAGTCCGACCCCCGGGTCACGAAATGAAAAACTGTTTTTT
cdr3_aa: CASSPTPGSRNEKLFF

d_call: -
clone_size: -
j_call: TRBJ2-5
v_call: TRBV5-1
cdr3_nt: TGCGCCAGCAGCTTGGGAGGTAACCAAGAGACCCAGTACTTC
cdr3_aa: CASSLGGNQETQYF

d_call: -
clone_size: -
j_call: TRBJ1-4
v_call: TRBV7-6
cdr3_nt: TGTGCCAGCAGCTTAGATGAGGGGGGGAGAGAAAAACTGTTTTTT
cdr3_aa: CASSLDEGGREKLFF

d_call: -
clone_size: few
j_call: TRBJ1-2
v_call: TRBV7-3
cdr3_nt: TGTGCCAGCAGCTTAAGTGGGCGAGCTAACTATGGCTACACCTTC
cdr3_aa: CASSLSGRANYGYTF

d_call: TRBD1
clone_size: -
j_call: TRBJ1-2
v_call: TRBV9
cdr3_nt: TGTGCCAGCAGCCCCGGGGGACAGGTCTTTTTCAACTATGGCTACACCTTC
cdr3_aa: CASSPGGQVFFNYGYTF

d_call: TRBD2
clone_size: -
j_call: TRBJ2-5
v_call: TRBV4-1
cdr3_nt: TGCGCCAGCAGCCAAAGCCGGGGACTAGCGGGGGATCAAGAGACCCAGTACTTC
cdr3_aa: CASSQSRGLAGDQETQYF

d_call: TRBD1
clone_size: -
j_call: TRBJ1-2
v_call: TRBV11-1
cdr3_nt: TGTGCCAGCAGCTCAGGGCGGACAGGGGGCCGGGAACGCACCTTC
cdr3_aa: CASSSGRTGGRERTF

d_call: -
clone_size: -
j_call: TRBJ1-1
v_call: TRBV27
cdr3_nt: TGTGCCAGCAGTTTAAGGACACAGAACACTGAAGCTTTCTTT
cdr3_aa: CASSLRTQNTEAFF

d_call: TRBD1
clone_size: -
j_call: TRBJ1-1
v_call: TRBV5-1
cdr3_nt: TGCGCCAGCAGCTGGACGGGACAGACAATGAACACTGAAGCTTTCTTT
cdr3_aa: CASSWTGQTMNTEAFF

d_call: -
clone_size: -
j_call: TRBJ1-1
v_call: TRBV9
cdr3_nt: TGTGCCAGCAGCCTCGGGGGGATGAACACTGAAGCTTTCTTT
cdr3_aa: CASSLGGMNTEAFF

d_call: -
clone_size: -
j_call: TRBJ2-5
v_call: TRBV18
cdr3_nt: TGTGCCAGCCATCAGGGACAAGAGACCCAGTACTTC
cdr3_aa: CASHQGQETQYF